The 30 T cell receptor beta chains in this list originate from one sample, sequenced in a study of blood T cell repertoires in COVID-19. Clones were sequenced by immunoSEQ multiplex PCR, and TCRdb holds only the in-frame ones, with some missing. The sample records around 31,000 clones, roughly nine tenths being singletons. What was sequenced was peripheral blood. The source is a human donor with active COVID-19. The donor label of this sample is uncertain.

DNA for the CDR3: TGCGCCAGCAGCCGGTTGCAGGGGACCGGGGAGCTGTTTTTT. It translates to CASSRLQGTGELFF. V usage is TRBV5-1 and J usage is TRBJ2-2; possible D gene TRBD1, 6 bases. The CDR3 is 14 residues long. Trimming took off 4 bases at V and 5 bases at J, with 12 bases between the two ends. The germline CDR1 and CDR2 sequences are SGHRS and YFSETQ.

The chain has TRBV11-3 and TRBJ2-4, with TRBD2 identical over 8 bases. The CDR3 runs 14 residues. The junction had 8 bases not matched to a gene; V was cut back by 5 bases and J by 8 bases. Germline V CDR1 and CDR2: SGHNT, YENEEA. This chain's CDR3 is CASSQGAGADIQYF. In DNA form, the CDR3 reads TGTGCCAGCAGCCAGGGAGCGGGAGCGGACATTCAGTACTTC.

The chain recombines TRBV10-3 with TRBJ2-3, with D possibly TRBD2 on 6 matching bases. This CDR3 contains 13 residues. The V gene lost 4 bases and the J gene lost 4 bases, with 9 bases spanning the gap. CDR1 ENHRY and CDR2 SYGVKD come from the germline V gene. The CDR3 DNA follows: TGTGCCATCAGTGTTGGAGGGCCAGATACGCAGTATTTT. This codes for CAISVGGPDTQYF.

The chain uses TRBV3-1 (or the pseudogene TRBV3-2) and TRBJ1-6; weak D call: TRBD1 (5 bases). V was cut by 1 base and J by 6 bases, with 19 bases left in between. The CDR3 consists of 18 residues. From germline, CDR1 is LGHDT and CDR2 YNNKEL (reference sequence). The CDR3 nucleotides read TGTGCCAGCAGCCAAGGTTTGGGGGGAGGAACTAGTAATTCACCCCTCCACTTT. Translated, it gives CASSQGLGGGTSNSPLHF.

The V and J genes are TRBV5-1 and TRBJ2-1; D is unclear. This CDR3 is built from 16 residues. The V gene lost 0 bases and the J gene lost 8 bases, with 18 bases spanning the gap. CDR1 SGHRS and CDR2 YFSETQ come from the germline V gene. CDR3 sequence reads: CASSLGAPGLWDEQFF. For the CDR3, the DNA is TGCGCCAGCAGCTTGGGGGCCCCTGGGCTTTGGGATGAGCAGTTCTTC. The full variable domain, in which reference TRBV5-1 and TRBJ2-1 provide the parts outside the CDR3, is KAGVTQTPRYLIKTRGQQVTLSCSPISGHRSVSWYQQTPGQGLQFLFEYFSETQRNKGNFPGRFSGRQFSNSRSEMNVSTLELGDSALYLCASSLGAPGLWDEQFFGPGTRLTVL.

V usage is TRBV4-3 and J usage is TRBJ2-7; the D gene is possibly TRBD1 (6 bases). CDR3 length: 18 amino acids. CDR1 is LGHNA and CDR2 is YSLEER in the germline V gene. V lost 0 bases to trimming and J lost 2 bases, with 20 bases between them. The CDR3 DNA sequence: TGCGCCAGCAGCCAAGATTTCATTCGACAGGCCGCTCCCTACGAGCAGTACTTC. Translating gives CASSQDFIRQAAPYEQYF.

This sequence joins TRBV5-1 and TRBJ2-1, with D perhaps matching TRBD2 (5 bases). Between the trimmed V and J ends, which lost 0 bases and 5 bases, there was a span of 12 bases. The CDR3 runs 15 residues. The germline gives CDR1 SGHRS, CDR2 YFSETQ. CDR3 sequence: CASSLVPGGHNEQFF. The CDR3 coding sequence is TGCGCCAGCAGCTTGGTACCCGGCGGGCACAATGAGCAGTTCTTC.

This clone was detected a few times. The chain combines TRBV28 with TRBJ2-1; 7 bases map to TRBD2. Germline V lookup: CDR1 MDHEN, CDR2 SYDVKM. The CDR3 covers 14 residues. The V gene end was trimmed by 3 bases and the J gene end by 4 bases; junction bases not matched to a gene: 3. CDR3: CASSFPGGYNEQFF. CDR3 sequence (DNA): TGTGCCAGCAGTTTTCCGGGGGGTTACAATGAGCAGTTCTTC.

The rearrangement uses TRBV6-5 and TRBJ1-1, with D maybe TRBD1 (6 bases). Germline V gene lookup returns CDR1 MNHEY and CDR2 SVGAGI. The CDR3 contains 14 residues. Trimming shortened V by 7 bases and J by 5 bases, and 17 bases separated the two germline ends. The CDR3 DNA reads TGTGCCAGCAAAAATCTGGGGGCGCGGACTGAAGCTTTCTTT. It is translated as CASKNLGARTEAFF.

The gene calls are TRBV12-3 or TRBV12-4 and TRBJ2-7, with D possibly TRBD1 on 6 matching bases. V was pared by 5 bases and J by 2 bases, with 10 bases between. CDR3 length: 13 amino acids. The DNA of the CDR3 is TGTGCCAGCAGTACCGGACAGACCTACGAGCAGTACTTC. It codes for CASSTGQTYEQYF.

The V gene is TRBV2, the J gene TRBJ2-7; TRBD2 matches 13 bases. Trimming at V came to 10 bases and at J to 5 bases, leaving 14 bases not matched to a gene. The CDR3 consists of 16 residues. Germline CDR1 SNHLY, CDR2 FYNNEI. The CDR3 is CAISGTSGIPRDEQYF. CDR3 DNA sequence: TGTGCCATATCCGGGACTAGCGGGATACCTCGGGACGAGCAGTACTTC.

The chain uses TRBV5-1 and TRBJ2-3; 9 nucleotides match TRBD2. Germline V gene data show CDR1 as SGHRS and CDR2 as YFSETQ. J lost 2 bases, V lost 1 base, and 5 bases had no gene match. CDR3 length: 16 amino acids. The CDR3 protein is CASSLRASGTTDTQYF. The CDR3 nucleotides are TGCGCCAGCAGCTTGAGGGCTAGCGGGACCACAGATACGCAGTATTTT.

J is TRBJ1-1 and V is TRBV2, with D tentatively TRBD1 (5 bases). This CDR3 region has 12 residues. The germline V gene has CDR1 SNHLY and CDR2 FYNNEI. The ends were cut back, 3 bases at V and 12 bases at J, with 14 bases in the middle. CDR3 DNA sequence: TGTGCCAGCAGTGATCAGGGCATAGAACCTTTCTTT. Its translation is CASSDQGIEPFF.

The CDR3, as DNA: TGCGCCAGCAGCCAAGGGACAGGGGCGTGGAACTATGGCTACACCTTC. Its protein product is CASSQGTGAWNYGYTF. The chain carries TRBV4-1 and TRBJ1-2, with 9 positions matching TRBD1. Germline CDR1 and CDR2: MGHRA and YSYEKL. The CDR3 is 16 residues long. J lost 2 bases, V lost 1 base, and 5 bases had no gene match.

Written as DNA, the CDR3 is TGTGCCAGCAGAACCGGGACAGGGGCCAACAATGAGCAGTTCTTC. It encodes CASRTGTGANNEQFF. The rearrangement links TRBV6-6 to TRBJ2-1; 10 bases agree with TRBD1. V was pared by 6 bases and J by 5 bases, with 7 bases of the junction left unmatched. CDR1 is MNHNY, CDR2 SVGAGI, per germline (reference sequence). The CDR3 length is 15 residues.

The V gene is TRBV14, the J gene TRBJ2-7; D might be TRBD2 (5 bases). This CDR3 contains 13 residues. Trimming shortened V by 0 bases and J by 4 bases, and 7 bases separated the two germline ends. Germline loops: CDR1 SGHDN, CDR2 FVKESK. The CDR3 loop reads CASSQDRGYEQYF. The CDR3 DNA reads as TGTGCCAGCAGCCAAGACCGCGGGTACGAGCAGTACTTC.

This clone has just a few counts. The chain uses TRBV5-6 and TRBJ2-5, with D unclear. The V gene's germline CDR1 is SGHDT and CDR2 YYEEEE. Trimming took off 1 base at V and 5 bases at J, with 9 bases between the two ends. The length of the CDR3 is 13 residues. CDR3 protein: CASSLPHIETQYF. In DNA form, the CDR3 reads TGTGCCAGCAGCTTGCCACATATCGAGACCCAGTACTTC.

The chain uses TRBV18 and TRBJ1-2; 9 bases are a match to TRBD1. V dropped 3 bases and J dropped 4; count of bases not matched to a gene: 12. The CDR3 sequence is 17 residues long. The germline V gene has CDR1 KGHSH and CDR2 LQKENI. The CDR3 DNA sequence: TGTGCCAGCTCACCGATCCGGACAGGGGACATCAGCTATGGCTACACCTTC. As protein: CASSPIRTGDISYGYTF.

The chain employs TRBV24-1 and TRBJ2-3, with D tentatively TRBD1 (5 bases). This CDR3 spans 17 amino acids. CDR1 and CDR2 from the germline V gene are KGHDR and SFDVKD. The V end was cut by 6 bases, the J end by 0 bases, with 18 bases between. The CDR3 sequence: CATSRGGVSMSTDTQYF. The CDR3 coding sequence is TGTGCCACCAGTAGGGGTGGGGTATCGATGAGCACAGATACGCAGTATTTT.

V usage is TRBV3-1 (or the pseudogene TRBV3-2) and J usage is TRBJ2-4; possible D gene TRBD2, 6 bases. The CDR3 length is 14 residues. V dropped 1 base and J dropped 10 bases, with 14 bases sitting between them. Per germline, CDR1 LGHDT and CDR2 YNNKEL (reference sequence). CDR3 protein: CASSQGGLAGIQYF. The CDR3 DNA reads as TGTGCCAGCAGCCAAGGTGGCCTCGCGGGGATTCAGTACTTC.

V gene TRBV5-1 combines with J gene TRBJ1-2; unclear D gene. Germline CDR1 is SGHRS and CDR2 is YFSETQ. The CDR3 sequence is 16 residues long. The V gene lost 4 bases and the J gene lost 6 bases, with 22 bases spanning the gap. CDR3 protein: CASSPQFGPAGNGYTF. The DNA of the CDR3 is TGCGCCAGCAGCCCACAATTCGGGCCGGCGGGGAATGGCTACACCTTC.

The rearrangement links TRBV9 to TRBJ2-7; possible D gene TRBD2, 5 bases. The germline V and J ends were trimmed by 0 bases and 2 bases, with 9 bases remaining between them. CDR1 SGDLS and CDR2 YYNGEE come from the germline V gene. CDR3 length: 14 amino acids. Here the CDR3 DNA reads TGTGCCAGCAGCGTAGGAGCGGCCACCTACGAGCAGTACTTC. Translating it yields CASSVGAATYEQYF.

This chain joins TRBV4-1 and TRBJ2-5; 10 positions match TRBD1. CDR1 MGHRA and CDR2 YSYEKL come from the germline V gene. V dropped 1 base and J dropped 5; count of bases not matched to a gene: 4. The CDR3 extends over 15 amino acids. CDR3 protein: CASSQGTGGPETQYF. The CDR3 DNA reads as TGCGCCAGCAGCCAAGGGACAGGGGGGCCGGAGACCCAGTACTTC.

The chain employs TRBV15 and TRBJ2-5; possible D gene TRBD2, 6 bases. Trimming cost V 0 bases and J 5 bases, with 7 bases left between them. The CDR3 spans 13 residues. Germline V gives CDR1 LNHNV, CDR2 YYDKDF (reference sequence). The CDR3 region is CATSRERGETQYF. In DNA form, the CDR3 reads TGTGCCACCAGCAGAGAACGGGGGGAGACCCAGTACTTC.

V is TRBV28 and J is TRBJ2-7; D unclear. The germline gives CDR1 MDHEN, CDR2 SYDVKM. Trimming took 6 bases from V and 0 from J, leaving 6 bases between them. CDR3 length: 12 amino acids. The CDR3 DNA reads as TGTGCCAGCAGCGAGCTCTCCTACGAGCAGTACTTC. This translates into CASSELSYEQYF.

The CDR3 spells CASSPTSGYYNEQFF. CDR3 sequence (DNA): TGTGCCAGCAGCCCTACTAGCGGGTATTACAATGAGCAGTTCTTC. V gene TRBV3-1 (or the pseudogene TRBV3-2) combines with J gene TRBJ2-1; TRBD2 aligns across 9 bases. V shed 4 bases, J shed 4 bases, and the junction held 5 bases outside the gene matches. Germline V lookup: CDR1 LGHDT, CDR2 YNNKEL (reference sequence). The CDR3 is 15 amino acids.

The chain carries TRBV28 and TRBJ2-3; the D gene is possibly TRBD2 (5 bases). Germline CDR1 MDHEN, CDR2 SYDVKM. This CDR3 comprises 16 residues. The V and J ends lost 6 bases and 0 bases respectively, with 16 bases between them. CDR3 region: CASSPLRGLSTDTQYF. Here the CDR3 DNA reads TGTGCCAGCAGCCCGTTGAGAGGGTTAAGCACAGATACGCAGTATTTT.

This clone was seen just once. J is TRBJ2-2 and V is TRBV6-5; 7 bases are shared with TRBD1. V gave up 6 bases and J gave up 4 bases; unmatched junction bases: 5. Germline V gene lookup returns CDR1 MNHEY and CDR2 SVGAGI. The CDR3 runs 14 residues. CDR3 nucleotides: TGTGCCAGCAGCCCGGGACAGCTCACCGGGGAGCTGTTTTTT. Translation: CASSPGQLTGELFF.

The J gene is TRBJ1-4, the V gene TRBV5-4, with D tentatively TRBD1 (5 bases). V was trimmed by 4 bases and J by 0 bases, leaving 10 bases between them. Germline V gene data show CDR1 as SGHNT and CDR2 as YYREEE (reference sequence). CDR3 length: 15 amino acids. CDR3 sequence reads: CASSPGGTTNEKLFF. CDR3 DNA sequence: TGTGCCAGCAGCCCGGGGGGGACAACTAATGAAAAACTGTTTTTT.

The rearrangement uses TRBV27 and TRBJ2-2; 7 nucleotides line up with TRBD1. Germline V lookup: CDR1 MNHEY, CDR2 SMNVEV (reference sequence). V was clipped by 5 bases and J by 2 bases; unmatched bases: 5. The CDR3 extends over 15 amino acids. This CDR3 is CASSPWDSNTGELFF. Here the CDR3 DNA reads TGTGCCAGCAGTCCTTGGGACAGTAACACCGGGGAGCTGTTTTTT.